The clone carrying this TCR beta chain appeared a few times. The antigen remains unidentified. This entry comes from a study of OX40 agonist ivuxolimab in advanced cancers. As for the study in general: As their treatment, patients were administered ivuxolimab, an agonistic anti-OX40 (CD134) antibody.

Produced via immunoSEQ multiplex PCR; TCRdb's table is partial and in-frame only. The table records approximately 70,000 clones, more than 70% of them present only once. Individuals having autoimmune disease history or systemic immunosuppression were not enrolled. Study conclusions and caveats: Clonal expansion was among the lowest in partial responders at 0.1-3.0 mg/kg, especially CD8+. Clones of CD4+ and CD8+ blood T cells grew by week 6 at doses of 0.1 to 3.0 mg/kg.

V lost 3 bases to trimming and J lost 5 bases, with 8 bases between them. Germline V gives CDR1 KGHSH, CDR2 LQKENI. The CDR3 has 13 amino acids. The chain carries TRBV18 and TRBJ2-1, with D tentatively TRBD2 (5 bases). The receptor was derived from an adult with an advanced solid tumor such as melanoma, head and neck, liver or kidney cancer. The sequencing here drew on CD4+ or CD8+ T cells sorted from blood, taken in a trial of the OX40 agonist ivuxolimab. The CDR3 reads CASSPSGNNEQFF. The CDR3 DNA reads TGTGCCAGCTCACCGAGCGGAAACAATGAGCAGTTCTTC.